A single sample is the source of the 29 T cell receptor beta chains below, sequenced in a study of T cell responses to AZD1222 COVID-19 vaccine. Profiling relied on immunoSEQ multiplex PCR, and the TCRdb table lists in-frame clones only, not all of them. The table includes 100,000 to 150,000 clones, 88% detected once. Sequences were derived from peripheral blood, sampled on day 0 of AZD1222 vaccination. The source is an adult in good health.

The CDR3 DNA sequence: TGTGCCAGCAGCCAAACGGGGCGCCGCGGACTAGCGGGGGGGTCAGGCGATGAGCAGTTCTTC. This translates into CASSQTGRRGLAGGSGDEQFF. V usage is TRBV3-1 (or the pseudogene TRBV3-2) and J usage is TRBJ2-1; 15 nucleotides align to TRBD2. V was pared by 2 bases and J by 8 bases, with 19 bases of the junction left unmatched. The CDR3 is 21 amino acids. Per the germline V gene, CDR1 is LGHDT and CDR2 is YNNKEL (reference sequence).

The rearrangement uses TRBV27 and TRBJ2-7; the match to TRBD1 covers 7 bases. V lost 3 bases and J lost 2; bases outside the gene matches: 10. The CDR3 totals 16 residues. Germline CDR1 MNHEY, CDR2 SMNVEV (reference sequence). This chain's CDR3 is CASSLPQGEKPYEQYF. The CDR3 region has the DNA TGTGCCAGCAGTTTGCCCCAGGGGGAGAAGCCCTACGAGCAGTACTTC.

The V gene is TRBV6-5, the J gene TRBJ1-1; D uncertain. From germline, CDR1 is MNHEY and CDR2 SVGAGI. V was trimmed by 2 bases and J by 1 base, leaving 5 bases between them. The CDR3 is 13 residues long. The CDR3 region is CASSYGENTEAFF. In DNA form, the CDR3 reads TGTGCCAGCAGTTACGGGGAGAACACTGAAGCTTTCTTT.

The V call is TRBV7-6, the J call TRBJ2-4, with D perhaps TRBD1 or TRBD2 (6 bases each). Germline CDR1 is SGHVS and CDR2 is FNYEAQ. CDR3 length: 15 residues. Trimming pared 4 bases from V and 5 bases from J, leaving 15 bases between. CDR3 amino acids: CASSSGGTRENIQYF. CDR3 sequence (DNA): TGTGCCAGCAGCTCGGGCGGGACACGGGAAAACATTCAGTACTTC.

Remarks on this clone: Other DNA sequences of this sample code for an identical CDR3. The CDR3 region is CSGRTGGNTEAFF. The CDR3 bases are TGCAGCGGACGGACGGGCGGCAACACTGAAGCTTTCTTT. V is TRBV29-1 and J is TRBJ1-1; D ambiguous. Trimming took 7 bases from V and 2 from J, leaving 14 bases between them. There are 13 residues in the CDR3. The germline CDR1 and CDR2 sequences are SQVTM and ANQGSEA. Full variable domain (outside the CDR3, taken from reference TRBV29-1 and TRBJ1-1): SAVISQKPSRDICQRGTSLTIQCQVDSQVTMMFWYRQQPGQSLTLIATANQGSEATYESGFVIDKFPISRPNLTFSTLTVSNMSPEDSSIYLCSGRTGGNTEAFFGQGTRLTVV.

V usage is TRBV11-3 and J usage is TRBJ1-1; no clear D. Trimming left V 6 bases short and J 6 bases short, with 17 bases between. CDR3 length: 14 residues. Germline V gene sequence: CDR1 SGHNT, CDR2 YENEEA. The CDR3 spells CASRKGGLTSEAFF. For the CDR3, the DNA is TGTGCCAGCAGAAAGGGTGGGCTAACTTCTGAAGCTTTCTTT.

This CDR3 is CSGSGQTQLYGYTF. The CDR3 DNA is TGCAGCGGTTCAGGACAGACCCAACTCTATGGCTACACCTTC. The V and J genes are TRBV29-1 and TRBJ1-2; a weak D match, TRBD1 (6 bases). The CDR3 covers 14 residues. The germline gives CDR1 SQVTM, CDR2 ANQGSEA. Trimming shortened V by 7 bases and J by 4 bases, and 19 bases separated the two germline ends. Looking up the rest from reference TRBV29-1 and TRBJ1-2 gives the full variable domain: SAVISQKPSRDICQRGTSLTIQCQVDSQVTMMFWYRQQPGQSLTLIATANQGSEATYESGFVIDKFPISRPNLTFSTLTVSNMSPEDSSIYLCSGSGQTQLYGYTFGSGTRLTVV.

The rearrangement joins TRBV5-6 to TRBJ2-7; possible D gene TRBD2, 6 bases. This CDR3 is 14 amino acids long. The germline CDR1 and CDR2 sequences are SGHDT and YYEEEE. V was shortened by 4 bases and J by 1 base, with 12 bases between the two germline ends. CDR3 region: CASSRRGASYEQYF. In DNA form, the CDR3 reads TGTGCCAGCAGCCGGCGCGGGGCTTCCTACGAGCAGTACTTC.

The chain employs TRBV9 and TRBJ1-6; D ambiguous. Per germline, CDR1 SGDLS and CDR2 YYNGEE. Trimming left V 3 bases short and J 6 bases short, with 10 bases between. The CDR3 sequence is 14 residues long. CDR3 DNA sequence: TGTGCCAGCAGCGCGTCACGGACTAATTCACCCCTCCACTTT. Translated: CASSASRTNSPLHF.

The genes are TRBV12-2 and TRBJ2-5; the listed D gene, TRBD1, was not tested against the DNA. TRBV12-2 is deemed a pseudogene. This CDR3 comprises 15 residues. For the CDR3, the DNA is TGTGCAAGTCGCTTGTATGACAGGGGGCAAGAGACCCAGTACTTC. Translation gives CASRLYDRGQETQYF.

J is TRBJ1-3 and V is TRBV28, with a possible D match to TRBD1 (5 bases). Trimming shortened V by 0 bases and J by 0 bases, and 12 bases separated the two germline ends. Germline lookup yields CDR1 MDHEN and CDR2 SYDVKM. The CDR3 contains 17 residues. The CDR3 spells CASSLWGVGGSGNTIYF. In nucleotides, the CDR3 is TGTGCCAGCAGTTTATGGGGTGTGGGGGGCTCTGGAAACACCATATATTTT.

The rearrangement joins TRBV2 to TRBJ1-1; D gene unclear. CDR1 SNHLY and CDR2 FYNNEI come from the germline V gene. The CDR3 is 17 residues long. Trimming shortened V by 4 bases and J by 7 bases, and 25 bases separated the two germline ends. CDR3 region: CASSVTPRLRLANEAFF. CDR3 coding DNA: TGTGCCAGCAGTGTCACACCGCGTCTACGACTAGCCAATGAAGCTTTCTTT.

The rearrangement links TRBV24-1 to TRBJ2-3, with TRBD1 identical over 9 bases. Germline-derived CDR1 and CDR2 are KGHDR and SFDVKD. The CDR3 has 15 amino acids. V lost 6 bases, J lost 2 bases, and 5 bases stayed unmatched. The CDR3 spells CATSPTGGPTDTQYF. CDR3 DNA: TGTGCCACCAGTCCCACAGGGGGCCCCACAGATACGCAGTATTTT.

This chain uses TRBV11-2 with TRBJ1-2; perhaps TRBD1 as D (5 bases). Germline assignment: CDR1 SGHAT and CDR2 FQNNGV. The length of the CDR3 is 11 residues. V gave up 5 bases and J gave up 8 bases, with 9 bases separating them. The CDR3 DNA is TGTGCCAGCAGCCGGGGGAGGGGCTACACCTTC. It specifies CASSRGRGYTF.

The V gene is TRBV27, the J gene TRBJ2-2; 12 nucleotides line up with TRBD2. The CDR3 spans 15 residues. CDR1 and CDR2 (germline): MNHEY, SMNVEV (reference sequence). The trim removed 5 bases at V and 7 bases at J, leaving 5 bases unmatched. The CDR3 protein is CASSNLAGGDGELFF. As DNA, the CDR3 is TGTGCCAGCAGTAACCTAGCGGGGGGGGACGGGGAGCTGTTTTTT.

V usage is TRBV2 and J usage is TRBJ1-5; D is unclear. CDR3 size: 13 residues. Germline V lookup: CDR1 SNHLY, CDR2 FYNNEI. The V and J ends lost 11 bases and 0 bases respectively, with 11 bases between them. The DNA of the CDR3 is TGTGCCGGAGGCGGATATAGCAATCAGCCCCAGCATTTT. Translated, it gives CAGGGYSNQPQHF.

This clone was found a few times. V is TRBV6-1 and J is TRBJ2-1, with D tentatively TRBD2 (6 bases). Germline loops: CDR1 MNHNS, CDR2 SASEGT. Trimming shortened V by 3 bases and J by 1 base, and 10 bases separated the two germline ends. The CDR3 sequence is 15 residues long. This chain's CDR3 is CASSEAAGSYNEQFF. The CDR3, as DNA: TGTGCCAGCAGTGAGGCGGCGGGGTCCTACAATGAGCAGTTCTTC.

V usage is TRBV5-1 and J usage is TRBJ1-4, with D possibly TRBD1 on 5 matching bases. This CDR3 region has 15 residues. Between the trimmed V and J ends, which lost 4 bases and 4 bases, there was a span of 14 bases. CDR1 and CDR2 from the germline V gene are SGHRS and YFSETQ. The CDR3 nucleotides read TGCGCCAGCAGCCCTGGGGACTTAATTAATGAAAAACTGTTTTTT. It is translated as CASSPGDLINEKLFF.

This chain uses TRBV28 with TRBJ1-4; a weak D match, TRBD1 (6 bases). V lost 8 bases and J lost 0, with 19 bases in between. The germline V gene encodes CDR1 MDHEN and CDR2 SYDVKM. This CDR3 spans 17 amino acids. The DNA for the CDR3 is TGTGCCAGCCGACCGTACGGGGGCTCTGCAACTAATGAAAAACTGTTTTTT. As protein: CASRPYGGSATNEKLFF. The variable domain in full, completed from reference TRBV28 and TRBJ1-4, reads DVKVTQSSRYLVKRTGEKVFLECVQDMDHENMFWYRQDPGLGLRLIYFSYDVKMKEKGDIPEGYSVSREKKERFSLILESASTNQTSMYLCASRPYGGSATNEKLFFGSGTQLSVL.

The chain combines TRBV5-1 with TRBJ1-6; 8 positions agree with TRBD1. Germline CDR1 reads SGHRS; CDR2 reads YFSETQ. V dropped 4 bases and J dropped 9; count of bases not matched to a gene: 6. The CDR3 is 14 amino acids. The CDR3 region is CASSLTGVASPLHF. The DNA of the CDR3 is TGCGCCAGCAGCCTGACAGGGGTTGCTTCACCCCTCCACTTT.

CDR3 nucleotide sequence: TGTGCCAGCAGCTTATTGCCAGGGGGCAACCACGAGCAGTACTTC. Its protein product is CASSLLPGGNHEQYF. The rearrangement joins TRBV7-3 to TRBJ2-7; TRBD1 matches at 8 bases. This CDR3 is built from 15 residues. Germline CDR1 reads SGHTA; CDR2 reads FQGTGA. With 2 bases clipped from V and 5 bases from J, the junction kept 8 bases outside the gene matches. Combining the CDR3 with reference TRBV7-3 and TRBJ2-7 gives the whole variable domain GAGVSQTPSNKVTEKGKYVELRCDPISGHTALYWYRQSLGQGPEFLIYFQGTGAADDSGLPNDRFFAVRPEGSVSTLKIQRTERGDSAVYLCASSLLPGGNHEQYFGPGTRLTVT.

This clone is a singleton in its sample. The V and J genes are TRBV19 and TRBJ1-2, with D possibly matching TRBD1 (5 bases). Germline loops: CDR1 LNHDA, CDR2 SQIVND (reference sequence). The CDR3 consists of 13 residues. V lost 3 bases and J 2 bases, leaving 7 bases between the germline ends. This chain's CDR3 is CASSIGGNYGYTF. CDR3 nucleotides: TGTGCCAGTAGTATCGGGGGAAACTATGGCTACACCTTC.

Only a few counts were recorded for this clone. The rearrangement links TRBV29-1 to TRBJ2-7; D is possibly TRBD2 (5 bases). Germline V gene data show CDR1 as SQVTM and CDR2 as ANQGSEA. CDR3 length: 14 residues. Trimming left V 6 bases short and J 0 bases short, with 15 bases between. In nucleotides, the CDR3 is TGCAGCGTGAGAGCGGAGTCAACCTCCTACGAGCAGTACTTC. This gives the protein CSVRAESTSYEQYF.

The chain is built from TRBV9 and TRBJ1-4; tentative D call: TRBD1 (6 bases). The CDR3 totals 15 residues. The germline V gene has CDR1 SGDLS and CDR2 YYNGEE. Trimming took off 3 bases at V and 7 bases at J, with 16 bases between the two ends. CDR3 in amino acids: CASSGGAGHGEKLFF. DNA for the CDR3: TGTGCCAGCAGCGGGGGGGCAGGGCACGGTGAAAAACTGTTTTTT.

This chain connects TRBV5-1 to TRBJ2-3, with a weak D call TRBD1 (5 bases). This CDR3 region has 14 residues. Germline V lookup: CDR1 SGHRS, CDR2 YFSETQ. The ends were cut back, 1 base at V and 1 base at J, with 7 bases in the middle. This CDR3 is CASSLRRGTDTQYF. The CDR3 DNA sequence: TGCGCCAGCAGCTTGCGCAGGGGCACAGATACGCAGTATTTT.

The chain joins TRBV5-4 to TRBJ2-1; D unclear. The V end lost 4 bases, the J end lost 0 bases, and 8 bases lay between the germline ends. Germline V CDR1 and CDR2: SGHNT, YYREEE (reference sequence). CDR3 length: 14 residues. The CDR3 nucleotides read TGTGCCAGCAGCGGATGGGACTCCTACAATGAGCAGTTCTTC. Its protein is CASSGWDSYNEQFF.

This sequence joins TRBV2 and TRBJ1-5; D is ambiguous. CDR3 length equals 14 residues. Trimming stripped 4 bases from V and 5 bases from J, with 12 bases between. Germline-derived CDR1 and CDR2 are SNHLY and FYNNEI. This CDR3 reads CASSGATSDQPQHF. The CDR3 nucleotides read TGTGCCAGCAGTGGGGCAACCTCGGATCAGCCCCAGCATTTT.

The V call is TRBV12-3 or TRBV12-4, the J call TRBJ2-7; D uncertain. V was trimmed by 2 bases and J by 2 bases, leaving 7 bases between them. This CDR3 spans 13 amino acids. The CDR3 coding sequence is TGTGCCAGCAGTTTACTGGCCCCCTACGAGCAGTACTTC. Its protein is CASSLLAPYEQYF.

This sequence joins TRBV27 and TRBJ2-1, with D perhaps given as TRBD1 or TRBD2 (5 bases each). Trimming took off 4 bases at V and 5 bases at J, with 15 bases between the two ends. The CDR3 is 15 amino acids. The germline gives CDR1 MNHEY, CDR2 SMNVEV (reference sequence). The CDR3 DNA is TGTGCCAGCAGTTCGAACTATCGAGGGGACAATGAGCAGTTCTTC. Its translation is CASSSNYRGDNEQFF.